This TCR beta chain was recovered during a study of graft-versus-host responses after intestinal transplantation. Findings and caveats of the study: An association linked early post-transplant HvG declines with peak circulating GvH clone levels. Present in recipient marrow, GvH clones included some that appeared first in ileum or blood.

CDR3 length equals 16 residues. The V and J ends lost 4 bases and 0 bases respectively, with 16 bases between them. Germline values: CDR1 LNHDA, CDR2 SQIVND (reference sequence). Clones were sequenced by immunoSEQ multiplex PCR, and TCRdb holds only the in-frame ones, with some missing. The sample holds approximately 85,000 clones; approximately 90% are singletons and the top ten take 7.6%. Worth noting for this clone: The target antigen is unknown.

This sequence originates from a human donor who was the organ donor for an intestinal transplant. The V and J genes are TRBV19 and TRBJ2-7; tentative D call: TRBD2 (7 bases). The source was unstimulated CD8+ T cells sorted from spleen or lymph node cells, collected before transplant. CDR3 loop: CASSTPVGGVSYEQYF. In DNA form, the CDR3 reads TGTGCCAGTAGTACCCCAGTAGGGGGGGTCTCCTACGAGCAGTACTTC.